The sample holds a few counts of the clone carrying this TCR beta chain. The record originates from a study of blood T cells in healthy people across ages. A second PCR of 7 to 11 cycles used a sample-barcoded 5' primer and a J-beta primer mix. TCRdb passed the 5' RACE reads through MiXCR, listing each CDR3 protein once. Of roughly 500,000 distinct CDR3 sequences in the sample, around 24% were seen once. These data were also reused for a study on T cells of mothers and their children.

This receptor was obtained from a boy between 5 and 17 years old in good health. What was sequenced was blood.

In nucleotides, the CDR3 is TGTGCCAGCAGACAGGGGACAGCCTATGGCTACACCTTC. It yields the protein CASRQGTAYGYTF. V gene TRBV25-1 combines with J gene TRBJ1-2, with 7 nucleotides matching TRBD1. CDR3 length: 13 residues. The trim removed 6 bases at V and 4 bases at J, leaving 5 bases unmatched. Germline CDR1 MGHDK, CDR2 SYGVNS.